This T cell receptor beta chain was sequenced during a study of blood T cell repertoires in COVID-19 (dated by TCRdb to 2018 to 2021). Background on the whole study: The collaborator samples originated in the United States, Italy and Spain and spanned the acute and convalescent phases of COVID-19. The dataset comprised deeply sampled blood TCRbeta repertoires from subjects exposed to, actively infected with, or recovered from COVID-19. Samples came from the ongoing ImmuneRACE study (first 160 participants) plus 1,254 subjects from 6 global collaborators. Where HLA class I and class II types were available, the types were taken from metadata supplied by the sample provider, not from assay-based typing. The prospective study material was composed of cDNA or gDNA derived from T cells, B-cell-depleted T cells, or PBMCs. A de-identified subject ID, COVID-19 status, age in years and sex were almost always included in the sample metadata. The repertoires were made available in a free public database intended to serve as a resource for research on the immune response to SARS-CoV-2. Study-level results and caveats: The amount of clinical and demographic metadata varied by source and participant and was provided uncurated.

Per the germline V gene (reference sequence), GTSNPN is the CDR1 and SVGIG is the CDR2. The cysteine opens and the phenylalanine closes a CDR3 of 15 amino acids. Only the CDR3 portion is preserved as DNA: 45 bases, with reading frame beginning at the first base. V loses 0 bases of germline sequence and J loses 0 bases, and the interval between the two ends is 9 bases. TCRbeta CDR3 regions were amplified from genomic DNA using the immunoSEQ Assay, a bias-controlled multiplex PCR. Per the source publication's procedure: Nucleated cell counts per sample were estimated from amplification of reference gene primers within the assay. To quantify the absolute abundance of each unique TCRbeta CDR3 rearrangement, sequence reads were collapsed and filtered. For each sample, productive Simpson clonality was calculated as the square root of Simpson's diversity index across productive rearrangements. Not all clones reach the TCRdb copy of this immuneACCESS table, which keeps in-frame sequences only. Checked studies attribute under half of the gap to unresolved V genes and leave the rest unexplained. V and J calls and clone size follow that table, whereas D and trimming were derived from the DNA. For this sample the table gives fewer than 350,000 clones, of which more than 80% were detected only once. The biggest ten clones account for over 4% of the sample.

Participants in the prospective study were aged about 18 to 100 years, lived in 20 to 30 United States geographic areas, and enrolled through a virtual design. Cohort assignment in the prospective study relied on participant-reported clinical history from a screening survey and a study questionnaire. In the prospective study, mobile phlebotomists collected whole blood, serum and a nasopharyngeal or oropharyngeal swab from each participant. Participants in the prospective study had the option to provide additional blood draws and questionnaires over a roughly 2-month period. Before DNA extraction, blood samples from the prospective study were shipped at room temperature or frozen. Compared with the rest of its sample, this clone is medium-sized (0.01 to 0.1%). Its cognate antigen has yet to be identified. Per-base quality was not reported, and no clone a single base away is much larger than it.

The sequence was obtained from a woman aged 25-40 years with acute COVID-19. The V gene is TRBV30 and the J gene is TRBJ1-5; perhaps TRBD1 is the D gene, with 5 bases matching. The sequenced material came from PBMCs or T cells enriched from blood (not recorded which). The CDR3 sequence is CAWSVDRYSNQPQHF. The DNA sequence is as follows: TGTGCCTGGAGTGTCGACAGATATAGCAATCAGCCCCAGCATTTT.